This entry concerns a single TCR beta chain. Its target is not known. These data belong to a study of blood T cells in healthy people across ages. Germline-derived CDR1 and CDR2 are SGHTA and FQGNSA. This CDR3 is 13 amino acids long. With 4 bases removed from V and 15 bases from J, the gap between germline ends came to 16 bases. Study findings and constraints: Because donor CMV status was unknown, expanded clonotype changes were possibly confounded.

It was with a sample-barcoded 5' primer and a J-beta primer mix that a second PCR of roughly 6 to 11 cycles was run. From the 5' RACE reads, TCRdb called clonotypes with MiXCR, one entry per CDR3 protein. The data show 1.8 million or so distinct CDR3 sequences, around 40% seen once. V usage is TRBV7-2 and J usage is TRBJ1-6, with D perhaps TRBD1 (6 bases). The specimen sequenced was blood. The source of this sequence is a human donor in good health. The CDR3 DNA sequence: TGTGCCAGCAGCTCTGATAGAGGGGGTAACCTCCACTTT. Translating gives CASSSDRGGNLHF.